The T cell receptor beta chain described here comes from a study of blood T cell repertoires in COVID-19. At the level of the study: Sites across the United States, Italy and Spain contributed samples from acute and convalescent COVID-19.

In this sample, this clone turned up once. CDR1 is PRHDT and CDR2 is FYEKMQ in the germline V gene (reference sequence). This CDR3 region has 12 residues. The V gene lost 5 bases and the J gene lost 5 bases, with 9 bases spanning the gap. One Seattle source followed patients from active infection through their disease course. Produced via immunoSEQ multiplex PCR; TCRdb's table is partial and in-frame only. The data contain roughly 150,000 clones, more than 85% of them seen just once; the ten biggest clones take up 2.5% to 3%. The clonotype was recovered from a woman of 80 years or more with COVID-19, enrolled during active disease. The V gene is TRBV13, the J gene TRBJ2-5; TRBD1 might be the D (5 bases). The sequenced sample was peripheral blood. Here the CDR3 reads CASSRRDETQYF. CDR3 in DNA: TGTGCCAGCAGCCGCAGGGATGAGACCCAGTACTTC.